The 27 T cell receptor beta chains listed next were all sequenced from one sample in a study of blood T cell repertoires in COVID-19. Repertoires were generated with immunoSEQ multiplex PCR, while TCRdb's copy carries only in-frame clones and drops some. The table has roughly 100,000 clones, approximately 85% seen once. Sequenced material: peripheral blood. The receptors originated from a woman of 80 years or more with active or convalescent COVID-19.

The chain employs TRBV30 and TRBJ1-4; weak D call: TRBD1 (6 bases). This CDR3 spans 15 amino acids. Trimming removed 3 bases from V and 7 bases from J, with 18 bases in between. CDR1 is GTSNPN, CDR2 SVGIG, per germline (reference sequence). CDR3 amino acids: CAWRNGGRRSEKLFF. The DNA of the CDR3 is TGTGCCTGGAGGAACGGGGGGCGGCGGAGTGAAAAACTGTTTTTT. Drawing the rest from reference TRBV30 and TRBJ1-4, the complete variable domain is SQTIHQWPATLVQPVGSPLSLECTVEGTSNPNLYWYRQAAGRGLQLLFYSVGIGQISSEVPQNLSASRPQDRQFILSSKKLLLSDSGFYLCAWRNGGRRSEKLFFGSGTQLSVL.

The chain has TRBV6-5 and TRBJ1-2; the D gene is possibly TRBD1 (5 bases). The CDR3 sequence is 14 residues long. V shed 5 bases and J shed 0 bases, with 10 bases lying between them. Germline values: CDR1 MNHEY, CDR2 SVGAGI. The CDR3 loop is CASSLQATNYGYTF. The DNA of the CDR3 is TGTGCCAGCAGTCTACAGGCTACTAACTATGGCTACACCTTC.

The chain couples TRBV27 to TRBJ2-6; D is unresolved. This CDR3 contains 16 residues. V lost 6 bases, J lost 0 bases, and 12 bases lay in between. From germline, CDR1 is MNHEY and CDR2 SMNVEV (reference sequence). CDR3 sequence reads: CASSSTRPSGANVLTF. As DNA, the CDR3 is TGTGCCAGCAGCTCCACTCGTCCCTCTGGGGCCAACGTCCTGACTTTC.

The rearrangement links TRBV6-6 to TRBJ1-1; the D is unclear. V was trimmed by 5 bases and J by 4 bases, leaving 8 bases between them. There are 12 residues in the CDR3. In germline, CDR1 is MNHNY, CDR2 SVGAGI (reference sequence). DNA of the CDR3: TGTGCCAGCAGTCGGGAGAGCACTGAAGCTTTCTTT. Protein sequence: CASSRESTEAFF.

The CDR3 spells CASSLHAPSLGLETYEQYF. The DNA for the CDR3 is TGCGCCAGCAGTCTTCACGCGCCCTCGCTGGGACTGGAGACATACGAGCAGTACTTC. The chain couples TRBV10-2 to TRBJ2-7, with TRBD2 as a possible D gene (6 bases). This CDR3 region has 19 residues. Trimming stripped 5 bases from V and 4 bases from J, with 30 bases between. The germline V gene has CDR1 WSHSY and CDR2 SAAADI.

V gene TRBV15 combines with J gene TRBJ2-7; 15 bases line up with TRBD2. With V trimmed by 9 bases and J by 4 bases, 4 bases remained unmatched. The CDR3 spans 14 residues. Germline-derived CDR1 and CDR2 are LNHNV and YYDKDF (reference sequence). The CDR3 coding sequence is TGTGCCACGGGGACTAGCGGGAGGAGTTACGAGCAGTACTTC. Protein: CATGTSGRSYEQYF.

V usage is TRBV30 and J usage is TRBJ1-1; 8 nucleotides align to TRBD1. The CDR3 totals 14 residues. CDR1 GTSNPN and CDR2 SVGIG come from the germline V gene (reference sequence). The V and J ends lost 2 bases and 4 bases, in that order; junction bases with no gene match: 6. Written as DNA, the CDR3 is TGTGCCTGGAGTCAGGGGGCGAGCGGCACTGAAGCTTTCTTT. Translated: CAWSQGASGTEAFF.

The rearrangement joins TRBV15 to TRBJ1-1; D is perhaps TRBD1 (6 bases). The CDR3 has 13 residues. V shed 5 bases and J shed 1 base, with 8 bases lying between them. The germline V gene has CDR1 LNHNV and CDR2 YYDKDF (reference sequence). The chain's CDR3 is CATSAQGNTEAFF. The CDR3 DNA is TGTGCCACCAGCGCACAGGGGAACACTGAAGCTTTCTTT.

The V and J genes are TRBV7-2 and TRBJ1-2; 8 positions match TRBD1. The germline gives CDR1 SGHTA, CDR2 FQGNSA. The length of the CDR3 is 15 residues. With V trimmed by 5 bases and J by 2 bases, 7 bases remained unmatched. CDR3 loop: CASSPDRGGNYGYTF. CDR3 in DNA: TGTGCCAGCAGCCCTGACAGGGGTGGCAACTATGGCTACACCTTC.

The gene calls are TRBV5-1 and TRBJ2-2; the match to TRBD2 covers 13 bases. Unmatched junction bases numbered 5, after V lost 3 bases and J lost 0 bases. The length of the CDR3 is 18 residues. The germline CDR1 and CDR2 sequences are SGHRS and YFSETQ. CDR3 in DNA: TGCGCCAGCAGCTCGGGACTAGCGGGACTCGCGAACACCGGGGAGCTGTTTTTT. Translation gives CASSSGLAGLANTGELFF.

In regard to this clone: At one end the junction does not follow the germline gene, possibly because of a read error. The chain joins TRBV7-7 to TRBJ2-5, with 8 bases fitting TRBD2. The CDR3 length is 17 residues. Germline CDR1 and CDR2: SSHAT and FNYEAQ (reference sequence). The CDR3 loop reads CASSLRRVAGGGETQYF. The CDR3 DNA follows: TGTGCTAGCAGCCTCCGAAGGGTGGCGGGAGGTGGGGAGACCCAGTACTTC.

V gene TRBV19 combines with J gene TRBJ1-5, with TRBD1 identical over 7 bases. V lost 6 bases and J lost 0; bases outside the gene matches: 5. Germline CDR1 reads LNHDA; CDR2 reads SQIVND (reference sequence). This CDR3 contains 15 residues. The CDR3 DNA follows: TGTGCCAGTAGGATGGGACAGCATAGCAATCAGCCCCAGCATTTT. This gives the protein CASRMGQHSNQPQHF.

The chain is built from TRBV24-1 and TRBJ2-3; D gene ambiguous. This CDR3 is built from 13 residues. Germline V CDR1 and CDR2: KGHDR, SFDVKD. V gave up 8 bases and J gave up 1 base, with 9 bases separating them. CDR3 nucleotide sequence: TGTGCCACCACCAAGCGCGGCACAGATACGCAGTATTTT. This codes for CATTKRGTDTQYF.

This clone was detected a few times. The chain has TRBV5-1 and TRBJ2-2, with 8 positions matching TRBD2. Germline V gene lookup returns CDR1 SGHRS and CDR2 YFSETQ. This CDR3 is 16 amino acids long. The V and J ends lost 4 bases and 0 bases, in that order; junction bases with no gene match: 5. CDR3 sequence: CASSLLAGANTGELFF. CDR3 sequence (DNA): TGCGCCAGCAGCCTGCTAGCGGGCGCGAACACCGGGGAGCTGTTTTTT.

V and J are TRBV4-3 and TRBJ1-5; maybe TRBD1 (6 bases). Germline V lookup: CDR1 LGHNA, CDR2 YSLEER. The CDR3 sequence is 15 residues long. V gave up 0 bases and J gave up 7 bases, with 13 bases separating them. CDR3 in DNA: TGCGCCAGCAGCCAAGATCGCCAGGGGAACCAGCCCCAGCATTTT. Protein sequence: CASSQDRQGNQPQHF.

The J gene is TRBJ2-1, the V gene TRBV27; D is perhaps TRBD1 (5 bases). The CDR3 covers 18 residues. In germline, CDR1 is MNHEY, CDR2 SMNVEV (reference sequence). Trimming took off 6 bases at V and 2 bases at J, with 23 bases between the two ends. CDR3 sequence reads: CASSPLLDSFSPYNEQFF. CDR3 in DNA: TGTGCCAGCAGCCCCCTGCTCGACAGCTTTTCCCCCTACAATGAGCAGTTCTTC.

The chain recombines TRBV28 with TRBJ1-5, with 7 bases that match TRBD1. The V gene end was trimmed by 5 bases and the J gene end by 7 bases; junction bases not matched to a gene: 8. This CDR3 has 14 residues. The germline V gene encodes CDR1 MDHEN and CDR2 SYDVKM. CDR3 amino acids: CASSHRQGWQPQHF. CDR3 bases: TGTGCCAGCAGTCACCGACAGGGTTGGCAGCCCCAGCATTTT.

The V and J genes are TRBV7-8 and TRBJ2-3; D remains unclear. Germline V gene lookup returns CDR1 SGHVS and CDR2 FQNEAQ. This CDR3 has 16 residues. V lost 0 bases, J lost 1 base, and 11 bases lay in between. As DNA, the CDR3 is TGTGCCAGCAGCTTAGCGGTTGCGGCCCGCACAGATACGCAGTATTTT. It translates to CASSLAVAARTDTQYF. Complete variable domain (other parts from reference TRBV7-8 and TRBJ2-3): GAGVSQSPRYKVAKRGQDVALRCDPISGHVSLFWYQQALGQGPEFLTYFQNEAQLDKSGLPSDRFFAERPEGSVSTLKIQRTQQEDSAVYLCASSLAVAARTDTQYFGPGTRLTVL.

The gene calls are TRBV7-8 and TRBJ2-5, with TRBD2 matching 15 bases. CDR3 length: 17 amino acids. The V segment lost 5 bases and the J segment 1 base; nucleotides outside the gene matches: 5. Per germline, CDR1 SGHVS and CDR2 FQNEAQ. As DNA, the CDR3 is TGTGCCAGCAGCCGGGGACTAGCGGGAGGTATCCAAGAGACCCAGTACTTC. This codes for CASSRGLAGGIQETQYF.

This chain joins TRBV7-8 and TRBJ2-5; no definite D call. V was clipped by 5 bases and J by 5 bases, with 18 bases between them. This CDR3 has 15 residues. Germline CDR1 reads SGHVS; CDR2 reads FQNEAQ. In nucleotides, the CDR3 is TGTGCCAGCAGCCTCAAGACTGGAGAGGAGGAGACCCAGTACTTC. This sequence encodes CASSLKTGEEETQYF.

This clone was recorded a few times. This CDR3 reads CASSERWGDTQYF. CDR3 bases: TGTGCCAGCAGTGAAAGGTGGGGCGATACGCAGTATTTT. The chain links TRBV6-1 to TRBJ2-3; a weak D match, TRBD1 (5 bases). V was trimmed by 2 bases and J by 6 bases, leaving 9 bases between them. CDR1 is MNHNS, CDR2 SASEGT, per germline. CDR3 length: 13 amino acids.

This sequence joins TRBV6-5 and TRBJ2-7; no clear D gene. Trimming removed 7 bases from V and 7 bases from J, with 11 bases in between. From germline, CDR1 is MNHEY and CDR2 SVGAGI. This CDR3 is 11 amino acids long. This CDR3 reads CASKTHGEQYF. DNA for the CDR3: TGTGCCAGCAAAACGCACGGGGAGCAGTACTTC.

The genes are TRBV29-1 and TRBJ2-1; 8 bases fit TRBD2. The germline V gene has CDR1 SQVTM and CDR2 ANQGSEA. This CDR3 is built from 14 residues. Unmatched junction bases numbered 11, after V lost 4 bases and J lost 9 bases. The CDR3 sequence is CSVAPAGVGSEQFF. CDR3 nucleotides: TGCAGCGTTGCCCCAGCGGGAGTAGGCAGTGAGCAGTTCTTC.

This chain connects TRBV27 to TRBJ2-1, with TRBD2 identical over 8 bases. Per germline, CDR1 MNHEY and CDR2 SMNVEV (reference sequence). V shed 1 base and J 3 bases; nucleotides not matched to a gene: 2. This CDR3 has 15 amino acids. The CDR3 reads CASSLLAGIYNEQFF. CDR3 coding DNA: TGTGCCAGCAGTTTATTAGCGGGAATCTACAATGAGCAGTTCTTC.

The rearrangement joins TRBV10-2 to TRBJ2-7, with TRBD1 identical over 8 bases. Germline trimming cut 2 bases from V and 6 bases from J; bases unmatched to any gene: 6. This CDR3 is 14 amino acids long. Germline V gene sequence: CDR1 WSHSY, CDR2 SAAADI. The CDR3 nucleotides read TGCGCCAGCAGTGAGGGACAGGGATTAGGCGAGCAGTACTTC. This codes for CASSEGQGLGEQYF.

V gene TRBV6-4 combines with J gene TRBJ2-7, with 7 bases matching TRBD1. Germline V gene lookup returns CDR1 MRHNA and CDR2 SNTAGT. V shed 5 bases and J 5 bases; nucleotides not matched to a gene: 21. The CDR3 sequence is 18 residues long. CDR3 residues: CASSQLPLLRDRVHEQYF. CDR3 DNA sequence: TGTGCCAGCAGTCAACTTCCTCTCCTCCGAGACAGGGTCCACGAGCAGTACTTC.

The CDR3 spells CASSTRDFPYEQYF. CDR3 DNA sequence: TGTGCCAGCAGCACGCGGGACTTCCCCTACGAGCAGTACTTC. The chain carries TRBV5-4 and TRBJ2-7, with D possibly TRBD2 on 6 matching bases. This CDR3 contains 14 residues. V lost 4 bases and J 2 bases, leaving 13 bases between the germline ends. CDR1 and CDR2 (germline): SGHNT, YYREEE (reference sequence). The full variable domain, completed using reference TRBV5-4 and TRBJ2-7, is ETGVTQSPTHLIKTRGQQVTLRCSSQSGHNTVSWYQQALGQGPQFIFQYYREEENGRGNFPPRFSGLQFPNYSSELNVNALELDDSALYLCASSTRDFPYEQYFGPGTRLTVT.